Shown below are 8 T cell receptor beta chains from a single sample sequenced in a study of T cells in localized non-small cell lung cancer. Here immunoSEQ multiplex PCR was the method, and the copy in TCRdb shows in-frame clones only, minus some. The sample has under 65,000 clones; roughly 89% are singletons. The source was peripheral blood, collected before any cancer treatment. These receptors all stem from a man aged 35-75 years with stage I squamous cell lung carcinoma.

V gene TRBV27 combines with J gene TRBJ1-1; a weak D match, TRBD1 (5 bases). V lost 3 bases and J lost 7, with 12 bases in between. Germline V CDR1 and CDR2: MNHEY, SMNVEV (reference sequence). The CDR3 loop spans 13 amino acids. CDR3 bases: TGTGCCAGCAGTTTGAGGGACGGGGTTGAAGCTTTCTTT. Translation gives CASSLRDGVEAFF.

The chain is built from TRBV2 and TRBJ2-2; D remains ambiguous. The germline V gene encodes CDR1 SNHLY and CDR2 FYNNEI. Trimming removed 2 bases at V and 2 bases at J, with 12 bases between. This CDR3 contains 16 residues. CDR3 amino acids: CASSELAPINTGELFF. The CDR3 nucleotides read TGTGCCAGCAGTGAATTGGCACCAATCAACACCGGGGAGCTGTTTTTT.

The chain's CDR3 is CASSERGPYEQYF. For the CDR3, the DNA is TGTGCCAGCAGTGAGAGGGGACCCTACGAGCAGTACTTC. V and J are TRBV25-1 and TRBJ2-7; the D call may be TRBD1 or TRBD2 (5 bases each). The CDR3 consists of 13 residues. Germline CDR1 and CDR2: MGHDK and SYGVNS. The V gene lost 3 bases and the J gene lost 2 bases, with 8 bases spanning the gap.

The genes are TRBV27 and TRBJ2-7; TRBD2 aligns across 11 bases. V was clipped by 9 bases and J by 6 bases; unmatched bases: 7. Germline CDR1 reads MNHEY; CDR2 reads SMNVEV (reference sequence). CDR3 length: 13 residues. DNA for the CDR3: TGTGCCAGAATTAGCGGGAGGGCCCGCGAGCAGTACTTC. Protein product: CARISGRAREQYF.

The rearrangement uses TRBV7-9 and TRBJ2-3, with TRBD2 identical over 8 bases. Germline V gives CDR1 SEHNR, CDR2 FQNEAQ (reference sequence). The junction had 9 bases not matched to a gene; V was cut back by 4 bases and J by 3 bases. The CDR3 sequence is 16 residues long. CDR3 nucleotides: TGTGCCAGCAGCTCCCCCCTAACGGGAGGGACAGATACGCAGTATTTT. This gives the protein CASSSPLTGGTDTQYF.

In regard to this clone: This specimen includes other DNA sequences encoding the same CDR3. The gene calls are TRBV19 and TRBJ1-5, with D unresolved. Trimming took 1 base from V and 6 from J, leaving 4 bases between them. The CDR3 covers 12 residues. Germline V lookup: CDR1 LNHDA, CDR2 SQIVND (reference sequence). The CDR3 loop reads CASSIGSQPQHF. The CDR3, as DNA: TGTGCCAGTAGTATAGGAAGTCAGCCCCAGCATTTT. The whole variable domain, remainder taken from reference TRBV19 and TRBJ1-5, is DGGITQSPKYLFRKEGQNVTLSCEQNLNHDAMYWYRQDPGQGLRLIYYSQIVNDFQKGDIAEGYSVSREKKESFPLTVTSAQKNPTAFYLCASSIGSQPQHFGDGTRLSIL.

This chain uses TRBV19 with TRBJ2-1; 10 positions agree with TRBD1. Trimming removed 7 bases from V and 8 bases from J; junction bases left unmatched: 5. CDR3 length equals 13 residues. The germline V gene has CDR1 LNHDA and CDR2 SQIVND (reference sequence). CDR3 nucleotides: TGTGCCAGTACCCAAGACAGGGGGCATGAGCAGTTCTTC. This translates into CASTQDRGHEQFF.

This chain uses TRBV6-4 with TRBJ2-7; 8 bases line up with TRBD1. This CDR3 has 14 amino acids. V shed 8 bases, J shed 7 bases, and the junction held 13 bases outside the gene matches. Germline CDR1 is MRHNA and CDR2 is SNTAGT. The CDR3 protein is CASFRRDRRREQYF. The CDR3 DNA follows: TGTGCCAGCTTTCGCCGGGACAGGCGGCGGGAGCAGTACTTC.